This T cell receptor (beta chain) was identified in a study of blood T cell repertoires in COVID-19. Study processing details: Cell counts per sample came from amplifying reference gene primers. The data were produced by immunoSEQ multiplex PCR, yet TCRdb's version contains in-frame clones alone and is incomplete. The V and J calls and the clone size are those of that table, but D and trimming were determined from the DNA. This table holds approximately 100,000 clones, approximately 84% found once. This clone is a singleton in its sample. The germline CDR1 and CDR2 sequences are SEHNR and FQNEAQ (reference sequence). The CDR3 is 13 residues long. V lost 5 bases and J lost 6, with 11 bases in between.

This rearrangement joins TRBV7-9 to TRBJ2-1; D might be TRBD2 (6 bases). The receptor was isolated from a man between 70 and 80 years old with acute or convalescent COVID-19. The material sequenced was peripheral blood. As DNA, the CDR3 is TGTGCCAGCAGCCGGGAGCTCCCCAATGAGCAGTTCTTC. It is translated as CASSRELPNEQFF.